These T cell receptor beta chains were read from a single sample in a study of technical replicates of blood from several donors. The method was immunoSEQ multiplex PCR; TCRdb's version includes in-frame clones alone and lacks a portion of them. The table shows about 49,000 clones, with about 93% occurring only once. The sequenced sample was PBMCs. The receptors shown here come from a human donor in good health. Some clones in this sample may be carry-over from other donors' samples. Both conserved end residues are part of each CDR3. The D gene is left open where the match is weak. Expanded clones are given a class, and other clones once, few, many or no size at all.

CASRLAGGSEQFF	TGCGCCAGCAGGCTAGCGGGAGGATCTGAGCAGTTCTTC	TRBV5-1	TRBJ2-1	few	TRBD2
CASSLDFSTTQYF	TGTGCCAGCAGCTTAGATTTCAGTACTACGCAGTATTTT	TRBV7-9	TRBJ2-3	NA	NA
CASSAGGQGSYGYTF	TGTGCCAGCAGCGCAGGAGGACAGGGGAGCTATGGCTACACCTTC	TRBV9	TRBJ1-2	NA	TRBD1
CASSYGADTQYF	TGTGCCAGCAGTTACGGTGCAGATACGCAGTATTTT	TRBV5-6	TRBJ2-3	NA	NA
CATAPNGGAYNEQFF	TGTGCCACCGCACCCAACGGGGGGGCCTACAATGAGCAGTTCTTC	TRBV13	TRBJ2-1	NA	TRBD2
CASRRGPWGEQYF	TGTGCCAGCAGACGCGGGCCGTGGGGAGAGCAGTACTTC	TRBV7-9	TRBJ2-7	NA	NA
CASSQVRVRNNEQFF	TGTGCCAGCAGTCAAGTCCGGGTGCGAAACAATGAGCAGTTCTTC	TRBV6-5	TRBJ2-1	NA	NA
CASSSDPGAYSYNEQFF	TGCGCCAGCAGCTCTGACCCAGGGGCCTACTCCTACAATGAGCAGTTCTTC	TRBV5-1	TRBJ2-1	NA	NA
CASSPTRDRATNEQFF	TGTGCCAGCAGCCCAACCCGGGACAGAGCTACCAATGAGCAGTTCTTC	TRBV5-4	TRBJ2-1	NA	TRBD1
CASSALGGPSGNTIYF	TGCGCCAGCAGCGCACTTGGCGGGCCCTCTGGAAACACCATATATTTT	TRBV5-1	TRBJ1-3	NA	NA